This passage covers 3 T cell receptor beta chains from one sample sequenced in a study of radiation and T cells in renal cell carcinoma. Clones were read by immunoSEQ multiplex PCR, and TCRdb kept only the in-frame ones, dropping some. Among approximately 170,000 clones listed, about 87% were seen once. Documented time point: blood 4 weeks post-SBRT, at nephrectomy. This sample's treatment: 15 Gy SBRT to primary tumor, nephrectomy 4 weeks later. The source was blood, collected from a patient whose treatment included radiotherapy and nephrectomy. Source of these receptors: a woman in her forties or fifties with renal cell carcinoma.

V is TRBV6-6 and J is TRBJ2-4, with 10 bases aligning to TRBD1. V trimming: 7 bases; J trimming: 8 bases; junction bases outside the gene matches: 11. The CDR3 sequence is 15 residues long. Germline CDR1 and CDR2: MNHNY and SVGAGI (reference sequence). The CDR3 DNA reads TGTGCCAGCACTCTAAAGAGGGGGACAGGGGACATTCAGTACTTC. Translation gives CASTLKRGTGDIQYF.

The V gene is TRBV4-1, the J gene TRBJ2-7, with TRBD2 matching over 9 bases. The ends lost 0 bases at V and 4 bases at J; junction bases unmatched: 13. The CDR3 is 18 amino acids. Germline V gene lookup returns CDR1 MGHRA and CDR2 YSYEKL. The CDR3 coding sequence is TGCGCCAGCAGCCAAGAATCTAGCGGGGCCCATGTGAGGTACGAGCAGTACTTC. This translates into CASSQESSGAHVRYEQYF.

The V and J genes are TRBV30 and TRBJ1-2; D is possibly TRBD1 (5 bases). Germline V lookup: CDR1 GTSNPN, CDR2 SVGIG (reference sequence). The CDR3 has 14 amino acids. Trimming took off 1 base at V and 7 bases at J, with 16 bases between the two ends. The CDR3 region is CAWSAFQGMTGYTF. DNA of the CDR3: TGTGCCTGGAGTGCCTTCCAGGGTATGACTGGCTACACCTTC. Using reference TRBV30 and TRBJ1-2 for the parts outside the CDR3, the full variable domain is SQTIHQWPATLVQPVGSPLSLECTVEGTSNPNLYWYRQAAGRGLQLLFYSVGIGQISSEVPQNLSASRPQDRQFILSSKKLLLSDSGFYLCAWSAFQGMTGYTFGSGTRLTVV.